This entry describes one TCR beta chain. Germline V gene lookup returns CDR1 SGHTA and CDR2 FQGNSA. The CDR3 is 14 residues long. Trimming stripped 5 bases from V and 5 bases from J, with 15 bases between. The entry originates in a study of cytomegalovirus exposure and HLA in healthy donors. The PCR contained 60 Vbeta and 13 Jbeta primers. Some clones are missing from TCRdb's copy, which holds only in-frame ones; the method was immunoSEQ multiplex PCR. Altogether approximately 100,000 clones are present, over 60% being singletons, with the ten largest covering 5.8%. This sequence originates from a man between 60 and 75 years old in good health and CMV-seropositive. This sequence joins TRBV7-2 and TRBJ2-5, with D tentatively TRBD2 (5 bases). Sequenced: PBMCs. The CDR3 reads CASSRAVRVETQYF. CDR3 nucleotides: TGTGCCAGCAGCCGAGCGGTCCGGGTTGAGACCCAGTACTTC.